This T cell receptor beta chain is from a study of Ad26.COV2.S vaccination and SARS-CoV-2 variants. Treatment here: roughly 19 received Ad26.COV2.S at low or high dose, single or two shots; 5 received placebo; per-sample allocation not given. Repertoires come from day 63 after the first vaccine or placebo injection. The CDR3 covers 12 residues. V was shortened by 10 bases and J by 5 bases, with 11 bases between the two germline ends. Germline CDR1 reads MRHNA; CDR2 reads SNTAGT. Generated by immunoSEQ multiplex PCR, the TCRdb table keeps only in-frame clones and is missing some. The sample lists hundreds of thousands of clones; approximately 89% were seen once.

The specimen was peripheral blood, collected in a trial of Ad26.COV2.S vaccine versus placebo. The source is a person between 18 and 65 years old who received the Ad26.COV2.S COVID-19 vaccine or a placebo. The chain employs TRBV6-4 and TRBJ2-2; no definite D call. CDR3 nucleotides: TGTGCCACCATGGGGTCAACCGGGGAGCTGTTTTTT. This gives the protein CATMGSTGELFF.